The T cell receptor beta chain described here comes from a study of T cell repertoires in cytomegalovirus infection. Study as a whole: An indication of both CMV infection and matching HLA type came from public TCR beta signatures. General observations from the study: HLA-C-restricted CMV-specific TCR beta clonotypes were dominant in the ex vivo response.

Per the germline V gene, CDR1 is SQVTM and CDR2 is ANQGSEA. The CDR3 is 15 amino acids. The germline V and J ends were trimmed by 3 bases and 0 bases, with 14 bases remaining between them. This clonotype was recorded a few times. The antigen remains unidentified. TCRdb used MiXCR to reprocess the reads, holding one entry per CDR3 protein. The repertoire holds roughly 630,000 distinct CDR3 sequences, approximately 24% seen once, with under 8.5% in the top ten. The receptor was isolated from a human donor in good health (CMV status not recorded). Some clones in this sample may be carry-over from other donors' samples. Sequenced material: CD8+ T cells from PBMCs. This sequence joins TRBV29-1 and TRBJ1-1; D possibly corresponds to TRBD1 (5 bases). CDR3 sequence (DNA): TGCAGCGTTGAGGGGACCGAAAAAATGAACACTGAAGCTTTCTTT. Protein product: CSVEGTEKMNTEAFF.